The 20 T cell receptor beta chains reported below all come from one sample, sequenced in a study of shared clonotypes between healthy human individuals. Generated by immunoSEQ multiplex PCR, the TCRdb table keeps only in-frame clones and is missing some. This sample yields more than 500,000 clones, of which more than 95% are seen a single time; around 0.067% belongs to the top ten. The sample comprised naive CD4+ T cells sorted from blood. Subset: CD45RA+ positively selected. These receptors originate from a woman aged 25 to 39 in good health.

The V gene is TRBV30, the J gene TRBJ2-7, with TRBD2 as a possible D gene (6 bases). V was cut by 2 bases and J by 4 bases, with 18 bases left in between. Germline V CDR1 and CDR2: GTSNPN, SVGIG (reference sequence). This CDR3 is built from 15 residues. CDR3 residues: CAWSPSGTHRYEQYF. The CDR3 DNA reads TGTGCCTGGAGTCCTTCCGGGACTCACCGATACGAGCAGTACTTC. Together with reference TRBV30 and TRBJ2-7, the CDR3 gives the full variable domain: SQTIHQWPATLVQPVGSPLSLECTVEGTSNPNLYWYRQAAGRGLQLLFYSVGIGQISSEVPQNLSASRPQDRQFILSSKKLLLSDSGFYLCAWSPSGTHRYEQYFGPGTRLTVT.

This chain joins TRBV11-2 and TRBJ2-7, with a weak D call TRBD1 (5 bases). The CDR3 has 12 residues. In germline, CDR1 is SGHAT, CDR2 FQNNGV. Trimming cost V 2 bases and J 6 bases, with 8 bases left between them. CDR3 region: CASSLTRAEQYF. The DNA for the CDR3 is TGTGCCAGCAGCTTAACCAGGGCCGAGCAGTACTTC.

This clone was seen just once. The chain uses TRBV7-2 and TRBJ1-3; a weak D match, TRBD1 (5 bases). The CDR3 is 15 residues long. V was clipped by 1 base and J by 6 bases, with 13 bases between them. Germline lookup yields CDR1 SGHTA and CDR2 FQGNSA. The CDR3 sequence: CASSLGGVGLNTIYF. The CDR3 nucleotides read TGTGCCAGCAGCTTAGGGGGGGTAGGGTTAAACACCATATATTTT. Using reference TRBV7-2 and TRBJ1-3 for the parts outside the CDR3, the full variable domain is GAGVSQSPSNKVTEKGKDVELRCDPISGHTALYWYRQSLGQGLEFLIYFQGNSAPDKSGLPSDRFSAERTGGSVSTLTIQRTQQEDSAVYLCASSLGGVGLNTIYFGEGSWLTVV.

V and J are TRBV9 and TRBJ1-1; D not resolved. V was clipped by 1 base and J by 1 base, with 8 bases between them. The germline V gene encodes CDR1 SGDLS and CDR2 YYNGEE. The CDR3 covers 14 residues. The chain's CDR3 is CASSVNQENTEAFF. The CDR3 nucleotides read TGTGCCAGCAGCGTAAATCAGGAGAACACTGAAGCTTTCTTT.

The chain links TRBV2 to TRBJ1-1, with 11 positions matching TRBD1. The germline CDR1 and CDR2 sequences are SNHLY and FYNNEI. Trimming cost V 5 bases and J 6 bases; bases outside gene matches: 8. The CDR3 totals 15 residues. The CDR3 loop reads CASSSRTGGRAEAFF. The CDR3 DNA reads as TGTGCCAGCAGTTCGCGGACAGGGGGCAGAGCTGAAGCTTTCTTT. Combining the CDR3 with reference TRBV2 and TRBJ1-1 gives the whole variable domain EPEVTQTPSHQVTQMGQEVILRCVPISNHLYFYWYRQILGQKVEFLVSFYNNEISEKSEIFDDQFSVERPDGSNFTLKIRSTKLEDSAMYFCASSSRTGGRAEAFFGQGTRLTVV.

The chain links TRBV6-1 to TRBJ1-2; D might be TRBD1 (5 bases). Per germline, CDR1 MNHNS and CDR2 SASEGT. The CDR3 is 13 residues long. The ends were cut back, 6 bases at V and 1 base at J, with 9 bases in the middle. CDR3 amino acids: CASREGINYGYTF. CDR3 bases: TGTGCCAGCAGGGAGGGGATTAACTATGGCTACACCTTC.

The chain links TRBV18 to TRBJ2-2; 7 bases align to TRBD1. The germline V gene encodes CDR1 KGHSH and CDR2 LQKENI. The V gene end was trimmed by 0 bases and the J gene end by 5 bases; junction bases not matched to a gene: 9. CDR3 length: 17 amino acids. CDR3 sequence: CASSPPQGFLATGELFF. The CDR3, as DNA: TGTGCCAGCTCACCACCACAGGGGTTTCTTGCGACCGGGGAGCTGTTTTTT.

The V and J genes are TRBV14 and TRBJ2-3; possible D gene TRBD1, 6 bases. V shed 3 bases and J shed 6 bases, with 10 bases lying between them. Germline V gene lookup returns CDR1 SGHDN and CDR2 FVKESK. The CDR3 covers 13 residues. The CDR3 region has the DNA TGTGCCAGCAGCCAGGGGGACACGGATACGCAGTATTTT. Encoded protein: CASSQGDTDTQYF.

The chain couples TRBV10-1 to TRBJ2-1, with 10 bases lining up with TRBD2. The germline gives CDR1 WNHNN, CDR2 SYGVQD (reference sequence). The CDR3 totals 15 residues. J was trimmed by 7 bases and V by 3 bases; bases with no gene match: 6. The CDR3 loop is CASSDGASGRNEQFF. In DNA, the CDR3 is TGCGCCAGCAGTGACGGGGCTAGCGGGAGAAATGAGCAGTTCTTC.

The gene calls are TRBV30 and TRBJ2-7; TRBD1 matches at 9 bases. V gave up 3 bases and J gave up 6 bases; unmatched junction bases: 18. The CDR3 is made up of 17 amino acids. The germline V gene has CDR1 GTSNPN and CDR2 SVGIG (reference sequence). The CDR3 region has the DNA TGTGCCTGGAGAGCCAACAAGCCCCCGGGACAGGGACCCGAGCAGTACTTC. Translation gives CAWRANKPPGQGPEQYF.

The genes are TRBV19 and TRBJ1-5; TRBD1 is a possible D gene (6 bases). Germline CDR1 reads LNHDA; CDR2 reads SQIVND (reference sequence). V shed 6 bases and J shed 4 bases, with 16 bases lying between them. CDR3 length: 15 residues. In DNA, the CDR3 is TGTGCCAGTAGGATTGGGGCGGGGGCGAATCAGCCCCAGCATTTT. It is translated as CASRIGAGANQPQHF.

V gene TRBV7-9 combines with J gene TRBJ2-3; D gene uncertain. Germline CDR1 is SEHNR and CDR2 is FQNEAQ (reference sequence). This CDR3 region has 13 residues. The V gene lost 1 base and the J gene lost 2 bases, with 4 bases spanning the gap. CDR3: CASSLDTTDTQYF. DNA for the CDR3: TGTGCCAGCAGCTTAGACACCACAGATACGCAGTATTTT.

The CDR3 coding sequence is TGTGCCAGCAGTTTATCGCCCCTCAGGGGCTTCTATGGCTACACCTTC. Encoded protein: CASSLSPLRGFYGYTF. V usage is TRBV27 and J usage is TRBJ1-2; D may be TRBD1 (6 bases). Germline loops: CDR1 MNHEY, CDR2 SMNVEV (reference sequence). This CDR3 has 16 residues. V was shortened by 0 bases and J by 4 bases, with 15 bases between the two germline ends.

This chain joins TRBV21-1 and TRBJ2-1; TRBD1 was called by the table and not checked on the DNA. TRBV21-1 is a pseudogene. This CDR3 has 13 residues. The CDR3 sequence: CASSKGQGGEQFF. CDR3 sequence (DNA): TGTGCCAGCAGCAAAGGCCAGGGCGGTGAGCAGTTCTTC.

The J gene is TRBJ2-1, the V gene TRBV5-1; D is possibly TRBD1 (5 bases). Trimming took off 2 bases at V and 0 bases at J, with 12 bases between the two ends. Germline V lookup: CDR1 SGHRS, CDR2 YFSETQ. The length of the CDR3 is 16 residues. CDR3 coding DNA: TGCGCCAGCAGCTTCTCAGGGATCAGCTCCTACAATGAGCAGTTCTTC. This sequence encodes CASSFSGISSYNEQFF.

The CDR3 reads CASSIDSGLAGTNEQFF. The CDR3 bases are TGTGCCAGTAGTATAGACTCTGGACTAGCGGGAACTAATGAGCAGTTCTTC. The chain carries TRBV19 and TRBJ2-1; 12 positions match TRBD2. The CDR3 is made up of 17 amino acids. V shed 0 bases, J shed 7 bases, and the junction held 7 bases outside the gene matches. Germline loops: CDR1 LNHDA, CDR2 SQIVND (reference sequence).

V is TRBV5-1 and J is TRBJ2-2, with 7 bases matching TRBD1. V was clipped by 0 bases and J by 3 bases; unmatched bases: 8. Germline V gives CDR1 SGHRS, CDR2 YFSETQ. CDR3 length equals 17 residues. CDR3 nucleotides: TGCGCCAGCAGCTTGGAAAGGGGGCGGTTCGACACCGGGGAGCTGTTTTTT. As protein: CASSLERGRFDTGELFF.

A note on this clone: The sample holds other DNA sequences that translate to the same CDR3. The chain couples TRBV7-2 to TRBJ2-7; D unresolved. Germline V gene lookup returns CDR1 SGHTA and CDR2 FQGNSA. Trimming shortened V by 5 bases and J by 1 base, and 3 bases separated the two germline ends. The CDR3 contains 11 residues. The DNA of the CDR3 is TGTGCCAGCAGCAGATCCTACGAGCAGTACTTC. Its protein is CASSRSYEQYF.

The J gene is TRBJ2-5, the V gene TRBV28; D is unresolved. Germline V lookup: CDR1 MDHEN, CDR2 SYDVKM. V lost 8 bases to trimming and J lost 0 bases, with 16 bases between them. This CDR3 spans 15 amino acids. The CDR3: CASRPPATYQETQYF. DNA of the CDR3: TGTGCCAGCCGCCCCCCGGCGACCTACCAAGAGACCCAGTACTTC.

V is TRBV2 and J is TRBJ1-3, with TRBD1 as a possible D gene (5 bases). V gave up 6 bases and J gave up 0 bases, with 9 bases separating them. Germline V gives CDR1 SNHLY, CDR2 FYNNEI. The CDR3 contains 14 residues. In nucleotides, the CDR3 is TGTGCCAGCAGGAGGGACCCCTCTGGAAACACCATATATTTT. Translation gives CASRRDPSGNTIYF.